This T cell receptor beta chain originates from a study of blood T cells in healthy people across ages. Alongside a J-beta primer mix, a sample-barcoded 5' primer served in a second PCR lasting about 7 to 11 cycles. Each CDR3 protein is one row after TCRdb ran MiXCR on the 5' RACE reads. The sample carries over 1,500,000 distinct CDR3 sequences, around 48% recorded once. Trimming removed 1 base from V and 1 base from J, with 16 bases in between. In germline, CDR1 is SEHNR, CDR2 FQNEAQ (reference sequence). The CDR3 is made up of 18 amino acids. The TCR comes from a woman aged 40 to 50 in good health. The sequencing sample was made of blood. The V and J genes are TRBV7-9 and TRBJ1-4; D gene unclear. The CDR3 sequence: CASSLDGSGWETNEKLFF. The CDR3 DNA reads as TGTGCCAGCAGCTTAGATGGCTCCGGCTGGGAAACTAATGAAAAACTGTTTTTT.